This T cell receptor (beta chain) was documented in a study of blood T cell repertoires in COVID-19. Study processing details: The authors estimated nucleated cell counts from reference gene primer amplification. TCRdb's copy holds only in-frame clones and misses some; the assay was immunoSEQ multiplex PCR. V and J calls plus clone size are reproduced from that table; the DNA served to infer D and trimming. The sample consists of about 200,000 clones, around 90% of them appearing once. V shed 5 bases and J shed 3 bases, with 10 bases lying between them. Germline CDR1 and CDR2: SGHTA and FQGNSA. The CDR3 is made up of 14 amino acids.

The receptor was isolated from a man in his forties with acute or convalescent COVID-19. The sequenced sample was peripheral blood. V usage is TRBV7-2 and J usage is TRBJ1-4; TRBD1 is a possible D gene (5 bases). The CDR3 region is CASSIGGANEKLFF. The CDR3 DNA sequence: TGTGCCAGCAGCATCGGGGGTGCTAATGAAAAACTGTTTTTT.